A selection of T cell receptor beta chains follows, all from one sample in a study of shared clonotypes between healthy human individuals. The method was immunoSEQ multiplex PCR; TCRdb's version includes in-frame clones alone and lacks a portion of them. The data hold about 2.1 million clones, with 85% to 95% observed a single time. The sequencing input was naive CD8+ T cells from PBMCs. These receptors all stem from a man aged 18 to 30 in good health. Some clones in this sample may be carry-over from other donors' samples. Each CDR3 is given without its conserved first and last residue. A D gene is named only where the DNA matches it firmly.

v_call: TRBV18; j_call: TRBJ2-1; d_call: TRBD1; cdr3_length: 14; cdr3_aa: ASSPPRTGGYNEQF
v_call: TRBV27; j_call: TRBJ1-2; d_call: NA; cdr3_length: 12; cdr3_aa: ASSFYRRGYGYT
v_call: TRBV7-9; j_call: TRBJ2-5; d_call: NA; cdr3_length: 11; cdr3_aa: ASSSRASGEQY
v_call: TRBV25-1; j_call: TRBJ1-4; d_call: NA; cdr3_length: 13; cdr3_aa: ASSGSGAPNEKLF
v_call: TRBV5-4; j_call: TRBJ1-1; d_call: TRBD1; cdr3_length: 12; cdr3_aa: ASSSGTGATEAF
v_call: TRBV2; j_call: TRBJ2-1; d_call: TRBD2; cdr3_length: 12; cdr3_aa: ASSEGLVHDEQF
v_call: TRBV30; j_call: TRBJ1-1; d_call: NA; cdr3_length: 11; cdr3_aa: AWSVDAETEAF
v_call: TRBV5-6; j_call: TRBJ2-2; d_call: TRBD2; cdr3_length: 15; cdr3_aa: ASRRGVPIMNTGELF
v_call: TRBV7-8; j_call: TRBJ1-5; d_call: TRBD1; cdr3_length: 12; cdr3_aa: ASQGGGSNQPQH
v_call: TRBV11-2; j_call: TRBJ2-1; d_call: TRBD2; cdr3_length: 13; cdr3_aa: ASSLGAGGNNEQF
v_call: TRBV6-4; j_call: TRBJ2-7; d_call: NA; cdr3_length: 8; cdr3_aa: ASRRDEQY
v_call: TRBV27; j_call: TRBJ1-3; d_call: NA; cdr3_length: 13; cdr3_aa: ASSLGGDSGNTIY
v_call: TRBV4-1; j_call: TRBJ1-1; d_call: TRBD1; cdr3_length: 13; cdr3_aa: ASSLRDRMNTEAF
v_call: TRBV27; j_call: TRBJ1-1; d_call: NA; cdr3_length: 12; cdr3_aa: ASSLSRGHTEAF
v_call: TRBV27; j_call: TRBJ2-5; d_call: TRBD1; cdr3_length: 14; cdr3_aa: ASSLTGGPIQETQY